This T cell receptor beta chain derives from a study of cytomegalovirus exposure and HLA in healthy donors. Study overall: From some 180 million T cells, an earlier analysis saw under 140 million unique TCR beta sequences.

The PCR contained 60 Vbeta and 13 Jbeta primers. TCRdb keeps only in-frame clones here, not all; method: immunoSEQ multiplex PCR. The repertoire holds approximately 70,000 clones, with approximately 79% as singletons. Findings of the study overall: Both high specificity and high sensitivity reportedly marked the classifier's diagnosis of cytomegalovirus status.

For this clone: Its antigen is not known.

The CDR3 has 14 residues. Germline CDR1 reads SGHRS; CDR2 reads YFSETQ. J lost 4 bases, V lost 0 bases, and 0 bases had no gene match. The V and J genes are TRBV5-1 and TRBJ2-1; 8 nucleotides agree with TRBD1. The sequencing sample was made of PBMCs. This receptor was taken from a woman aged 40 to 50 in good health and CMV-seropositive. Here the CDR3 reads CASSLGDRYNEQFF. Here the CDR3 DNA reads TGCGCCAGCAGCTTGGGGGACAGGTACAATGAGCAGTTCTTC.